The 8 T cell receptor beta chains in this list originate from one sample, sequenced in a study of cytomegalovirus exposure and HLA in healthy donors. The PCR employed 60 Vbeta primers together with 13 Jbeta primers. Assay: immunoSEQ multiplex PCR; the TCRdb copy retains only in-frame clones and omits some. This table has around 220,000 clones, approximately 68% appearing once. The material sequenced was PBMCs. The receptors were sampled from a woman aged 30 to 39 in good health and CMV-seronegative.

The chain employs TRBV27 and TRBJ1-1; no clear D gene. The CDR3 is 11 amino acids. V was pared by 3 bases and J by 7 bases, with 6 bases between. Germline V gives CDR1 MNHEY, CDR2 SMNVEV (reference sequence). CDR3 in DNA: TGTGCCAGCAGTTTCGGGAGTGAAGCTTTCTTT. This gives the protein CASSFGSEAFF.

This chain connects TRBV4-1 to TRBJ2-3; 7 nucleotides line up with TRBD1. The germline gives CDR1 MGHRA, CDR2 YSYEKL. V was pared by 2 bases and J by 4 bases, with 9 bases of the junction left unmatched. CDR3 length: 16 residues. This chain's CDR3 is CASSQHPGQLPDTQYF. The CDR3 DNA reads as TGCGCCAGCAGCCAACACCCGGGACAGTTACCAGATACGCAGTATTTT.

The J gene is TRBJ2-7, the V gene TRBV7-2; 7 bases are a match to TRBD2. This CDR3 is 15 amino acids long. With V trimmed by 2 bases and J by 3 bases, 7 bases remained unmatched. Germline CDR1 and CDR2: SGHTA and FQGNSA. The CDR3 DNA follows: TGTGCCAGCAGCTTATCAGCGGGACGTTACTACGAGCAGTACTTC. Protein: CASSLSAGRYYEQYF.

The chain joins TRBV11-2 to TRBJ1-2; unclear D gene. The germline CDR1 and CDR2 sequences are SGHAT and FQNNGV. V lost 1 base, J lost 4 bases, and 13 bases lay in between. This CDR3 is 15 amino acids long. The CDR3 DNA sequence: TGTGCCAGCAGCTTAGCGGCAGGCATTCGCTATGGCTACACCTTC. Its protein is CASSLAAGIRYGYTF.

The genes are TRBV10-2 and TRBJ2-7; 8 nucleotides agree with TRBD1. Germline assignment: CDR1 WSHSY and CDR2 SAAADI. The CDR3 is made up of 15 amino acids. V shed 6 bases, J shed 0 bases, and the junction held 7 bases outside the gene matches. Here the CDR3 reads CASSLTGAYSYEQYF. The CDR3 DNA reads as TGCGCCAGCAGCCTGACAGGGGCTTACTCCTACGAGCAGTACTTC.

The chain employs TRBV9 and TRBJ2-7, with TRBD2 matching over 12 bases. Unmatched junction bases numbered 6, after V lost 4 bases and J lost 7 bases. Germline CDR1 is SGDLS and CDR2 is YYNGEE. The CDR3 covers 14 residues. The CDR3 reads CASSLGLAGWEQYF. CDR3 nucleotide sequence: TGTGCCAGCAGCCTTGGACTAGCGGGGTGGGAGCAGTACTTC.

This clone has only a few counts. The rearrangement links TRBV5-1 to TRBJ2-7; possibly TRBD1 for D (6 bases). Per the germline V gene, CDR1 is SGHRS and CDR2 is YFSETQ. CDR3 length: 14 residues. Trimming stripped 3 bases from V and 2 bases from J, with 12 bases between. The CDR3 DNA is TGCGCCAGCAGCTCCCCGGACAGAACCTACGAGCAGTACTTC. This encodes CASSSPDRTYEQYF.

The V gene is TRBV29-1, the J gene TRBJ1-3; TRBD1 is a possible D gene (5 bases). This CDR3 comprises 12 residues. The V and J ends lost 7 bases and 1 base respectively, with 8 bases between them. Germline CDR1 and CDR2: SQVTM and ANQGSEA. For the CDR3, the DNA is TGCAGCGCGGGGACTTCTGGAAACACCATATATTTT. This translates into CSAGTSGNTIYF.